This T cell receptor (beta chain) comes out of a study of blood T cell repertoires in COVID-19. Clones were read by immunoSEQ multiplex PCR, and TCRdb kept only the in-frame ones, dropping some. The table records roughly 130,000 clones, roughly four fifths of them present only once. Per germline, CDR1 LGHDT and CDR2 YNNKEL (reference sequence). CDR3 length equals 14 residues. V lost 1 base and J lost 5, with 9 bases in between. The sequencing sample was made of peripheral blood. This TCR derives from a woman aged 50 to 60 with acute or convalescent COVID-19. V usage is TRBV3-1 (or the pseudogene TRBV3-2) and J usage is TRBJ1-5, with D unresolved. The CDR3 here is CASSQGPSYQPQHF. As DNA, the CDR3 is TGTGCCAGCAGCCAAGGTCCCTCGTATCAGCCCCAGCATTTT.